One and the same sample provided the 31 T cell receptor beta chains below, sequenced in a study of blood T cell repertoires in COVID-19. Sequenced by immunoSEQ multiplex PCR; TCRdb stores in-frame clones only, minus some. The data contain 150,000 to 200,000 clones, approximately 83% of them seen just once; the ten biggest clones take up roughly 9.7%. The sequenced sample was peripheral blood. Receptors were obtained from a human donor with active or convalescent COVID-19. The donor label of this sample is uncertain.

This clone was seen just once. The chain has TRBV30 and TRBJ1-1, with 8 nucleotides matching TRBD1. Per the germline V gene, CDR1 is GTSNPN and CDR2 is SVGIG (reference sequence). The junction had 10 bases not matched to a gene; V was cut back by 3 bases and J by 10 bases. This CDR3 is 13 amino acids long. CDR3 protein: CAWRTRGLGGAFF. The DNA for the CDR3 is TGTGCCTGGAGGACCAGGGGGCTGGGGGGAGCTTTCTTT.

In nucleotides, the CDR3 is TGTGCCTGGAGATCCCCAGGGTGGCAAGAGACCCAGTACTTC. Translation gives CAWRSPGWQETQYF. The V call is TRBV30, the J call TRBJ2-5, with D perhaps matching TRBD1 (5 bases). This CDR3 contains 14 residues. V was clipped by 3 bases and J by 2 bases, with 13 bases between them. The germline V gene encodes CDR1 GTSNPN and CDR2 SVGIG (reference sequence). The full variable domain, in which reference TRBV30 and TRBJ2-5 provide the parts outside the CDR3, is SQTIHQWPATLVQPVGSPLSLECTVEGTSNPNLYWYRQAAGRGLQLLFYSVGIGQISSEVPQNLSASRPQDRQFILSSKKLLLSDSGFYLCAWRSPGWQETQYFGPGTRLLVL.

This clone has only one observation. The CDR3 is CASSAPGSDTQYF. The CDR3 nucleotides are TGCGCCAGCAGCGCCCCCGGGTCAGATACGCAGTATTTT. V is TRBV10-2 and J is TRBJ2-3; no firm D call. Between the trimmed V and J ends, which lost 6 bases and 4 bases, there was a span of 11 bases. CDR1 and CDR2 (germline): WSHSY, SAAADI. This CDR3 contains 13 residues.

The J gene is TRBJ1-4, the V gene TRBV28; a weak D match, TRBD1 (5 bases). With 6 bases removed from V and 8 bases from J, the gap between germline ends came to 16 bases. The CDR3 is made up of 14 amino acids. Germline CDR1 MDHEN, CDR2 SYDVKM. The CDR3 coding sequence is TGTGCCAGCAGATATGGGGGGGGGACCGAAAAACTGTTTTTT. This gives the protein CASRYGGGTEKLFF.

The count of this clone is one. The chain uses TRBV27 and TRBJ1-5; TRBD1 aligns across 7 bases. V was clipped by 4 bases and J by 5 bases; unmatched bases: 11. The CDR3 is made up of 16 amino acids. CDR1 is MNHEY and CDR2 is SMNVEV in the germline V gene (reference sequence). CDR3 bases: TGTGCCAGCAGTTCAGCCTACAGGGGTCCTGATCAGCCCCAGCATTTT. Its translation is CASSSAYRGPDQPQHF.

This chain links TRBV7-7 with TRBJ1-4, with D unclear. The germline CDR1 and CDR2 sequences are SSHAT and FNYEAQ (reference sequence). The CDR3 spans 15 residues. Trimming shortened V by 1 base and J by 8 bases, and 14 bases separated the two germline ends. The CDR3 sequence is CASSLDSGGREKLFF. CDR3 nucleotide sequence: TGTGCCAGCAGCTTAGACTCCGGAGGACGGGAAAAACTGTTTTTT. The full variable domain, its missing parts supplied by reference TRBV7-7 and TRBJ1-4, is GAGVSQSPRYKVTKRGQDVTLRCDPISSHATLYWYQQALGQGPEFLTYFNYEAQPDKSGLPSDRFSAERPEGSISTLTIQRTEQRDSAMYRCASSLDSGGREKLFFGSGTQLSVL.

The rearrangement uses TRBV5-6 and TRBJ2-5; maybe TRBD2 (6 bases). The CDR3 sequence is 16 residues long. Germline assignment: CDR1 SGHDT and CDR2 YYEEEE. The V and J ends lost 1 base and 2 bases respectively, with 15 bases between them. CDR3 sequence (DNA): TGTGCCAGCAGCTTGATGGTACGGGGAGGACAAGAGACCCAGTACTTC. Translated: CASSLMVRGGQETQYF.

The chain carries TRBV7-3 and TRBJ2-3; 7 bases are shared with TRBD1. The trim removed 5 bases at V and 4 bases at J, leaving 12 bases unmatched. This CDR3 has 16 residues. The germline V gene encodes CDR1 SGHTA and CDR2 FQGTGA. CDR3 sequence: CASSARLTGDPDTQYF. CDR3 DNA: TGTGCCAGCAGCGCCCGACTCACAGGGGACCCAGATACGCAGTATTTT.

The chain couples TRBV12-5 to TRBJ1-1; 9 bases fit TRBD1. Losses at the gene ends were 9 bases for V and 5 bases for J; bases not matched to a gene: 4. CDR3 length equals 12 residues. The V gene's germline CDR1 is LGHNT and CDR2 FRNRAP. In nucleotides, the CDR3 is TGTGCTAGCGGACAGGGGTGGACTGAAGCTTTCTTT. Its translation: CASGQGWTEAFF.

This clone was counted only a few times. The chain employs TRBV4-1 and TRBJ2-7, with D uncertain. Germline lookup yields CDR1 MGHRA and CDR2 YSYEKL. The ends were cut back, 0 bases at V and 3 bases at J, with 9 bases in the middle. The CDR3 runs to 14 residues. The CDR3 bases are TGCGCCAGCAGCCAAGAAAGGCCAGGCTACGAGCAGTACTTC. It yields the protein CASSQERPGYEQYF.

The gene calls are TRBV28 and TRBJ1-2; the D gene is possibly TRBD1 (6 bases). CDR3 length: 14 residues. The V end lost 6 bases, the J end lost 7 bases, and 18 bases lay between the germline ends. Looked up from germline, CDR1 is MDHEN and CDR2 is SYDVKM. The CDR3 here is CASSAGYGGRGYTF. In DNA, the CDR3 is TGTGCCAGCAGCGCCGGATATGGGGGCCGTGGCTACACCTTC.

This clone is a singleton in its sample. CDR3 residues: CASSLARGGAYEQYF. The CDR3 bases are TGTGCCAGCAGCTTAGCGCGAGGGGGCGCGTACGAGCAGTACTTC. The chain couples TRBV7-2 to TRBJ2-7, with 7 bases lining up with TRBD1. Germline CDR1 is SGHTA and CDR2 is FQGNSA. The length of the CDR3 is 15 residues. Losses at the gene ends were 0 bases for V and 4 bases for J; bases not matched to a gene: 6.

The genes are TRBV30 and TRBJ1-2; no definite D call. Trimming pared 2 bases from V and 1 base from J, leaving 14 bases between. This CDR3 is built from 15 residues. Germline V gives CDR1 GTSNPN, CDR2 SVGIG (reference sequence). The CDR3 protein is CAWSREGTVNYGYTF. CDR3 nucleotides: TGTGCCTGGAGTAGGGAGGGTACAGTTAACTATGGCTACACCTTC. Full variable domain (outside the CDR3, taken from reference TRBV30 and TRBJ1-2): SQTIHQWPATLVQPVGSPLSLECTVEGTSNPNLYWYRQAAGRGLQLLFYSVGIGQISSEVPQNLSASRPQDRQFILSSKKLLLSDSGFYLCAWSREGTVNYGYTFGSGTRLTVV.

The chain employs TRBV28 and TRBJ2-3; possible D gene TRBD1, 5 bases. The CDR3 runs 17 residues. The germline V and J ends were trimmed by 3 bases and 2 bases, with 18 bases remaining between them. The germline gives CDR1 MDHEN, CDR2 SYDVKM. This chain's CDR3 is CASSLGQSDPYTDTQYF. Written as DNA, the CDR3 is TGTGCCAGCAGTTTGGGGCAGTCCGATCCATACACAGATACGCAGTATTTT.

This chain joins TRBV15 and TRBJ1-1; D is undetermined. The CDR3 has 14 amino acids. Germline CDR1 reads LNHNV; CDR2 reads YYDKDF (reference sequence). V was shortened by 1 base and J by 7 bases, with 13 bases between the two germline ends. The DNA for the CDR3 is TGTGCCACCAGCAGAGTCCCACTTATCCTTGAAGCTTTCTTT. Protein sequence: CATSRVPLILEAFF.

The chain employs TRBV7-2 and TRBJ2-3; D is ambiguous. V lost 3 bases and J 6 bases, leaving 10 bases between the germline ends. The CDR3 is 13 residues long. CDR1 is SGHTA and CDR2 is FQGNSA in the germline V gene. The CDR3 DNA is TGTGCCAGCAGCTTCCCCTATTCGGATACGCAGTATTTT. This translates into CASSFPYSDTQYF.

The V and J genes are TRBV11-1 and TRBJ2-3; 13 nucleotides line up with TRBD2. Germline V lookup: CDR1 SGHAT, CDR2 FQDESV (reference sequence). Trimming removed 4 bases from V and 4 bases from J; junction bases left unmatched: 5. The CDR3 has 16 amino acids. The CDR3 nucleotides read TGTGCCAGCAGCTCTAGACTAGCGGGAGGACCAGATACGCAGTATTTT. Its translation: CASSSRLAGGPDTQYF.

The rearrangement joins TRBV6-4 to TRBJ2-3; 10 bases align to TRBD2. Germline V gene lookup returns CDR1 MRHNA and CDR2 SNTAGT. With V trimmed by 6 bases and J by 5 bases, 8 bases remained unmatched. The length of the CDR3 is 15 residues. The CDR3 region has the DNA TGTGCCAGCAGCCCCCCTGGACTAGCGGAAGATACGCAGTATTTT. Translating gives CASSPPGLAEDTQYF.

A few counts support this clone. CDR3 protein: CASSFGGRAYNEQFF. CDR3 bases: TGTGCCAGCAGCTTTGGCGGGAGGGCCTACAATGAGCAGTTCTTC. The gene calls are TRBV7-2 and TRBJ2-1; 9 bases match TRBD2. Germline trimming cut 3 bases from V and 2 bases from J; bases unmatched to any gene: 2. Germline CDR1 and CDR2: SGHTA and FQGNSA. The CDR3 runs 15 residues.

V usage is TRBV5-5 and J usage is TRBJ2-7; perhaps TRBD1 as D (5 bases). The CDR3 is 15 residues long. Trimming shortened V by 4 bases and J by 4 bases, and 18 bases separated the two germline ends. Germline CDR1 and CDR2: SGHKS and YYEKEE (reference sequence). CDR3 loop: CASSIGGAPIYEQYF. The CDR3 nucleotides are TGTGCCAGCAGCATTGGTGGGGCCCCTATTTACGAGCAGTACTTC. The full variable domain, its missing parts supplied by reference TRBV5-5 and TRBJ2-7, is DAGVTQSPTHLIKTRGQQVTLRCSPISGHKSVSWYQQVLGQGPQFIFQYYEKEERGRGNFPDRFSARQFPNYSSELNVNALLLGDSALYLCASSIGGAPIYEQYFGPGTRLTVT.

This chain uses TRBV30 with TRBJ2-4, with 7 bases identical to TRBD1. The CDR3 is 14 amino acids. Per germline, CDR1 GTSNPN and CDR2 SVGIG (reference sequence). V dropped 2 bases and J dropped 0; count of bases not matched to a gene: 1. The CDR3 is CAWSQGEAKNIQYF. The CDR3 coding sequence is TGTGCCTGGAGTCAGGGGGAAGCCAAAAACATTCAGTACTTC.

The chain couples TRBV11-3 to TRBJ2-7; D is perhaps TRBD1 (6 bases). Deletions cut 5 bases from V and 3 bases from J, with 17 bases between. CDR1 is SGHNT and CDR2 is YENEEA in the germline V gene. The CDR3 loop spans 15 amino acids. The CDR3 DNA follows: TGTGCCAGCAGCCCGAGGACCTCAGGGGTCTACGAGCAGTACTTC. Encoded protein: CASSPRTSGVYEQYF.

This clone occurred once. The CDR3 DNA follows: TGTGCCAGCAGCCAGGAATTCGGACTAGCGGGGTACAATGAGCAGTTCTTC. Protein: CASSQEFGLAGYNEQFF. This chain links TRBV14 with TRBJ2-1; 12 bases match TRBD2. The ends lost 3 bases at V and 4 bases at J; junction bases unmatched: 7. Germline assignment: CDR1 SGHDN and CDR2 FVKESK. The CDR3 length is 17 residues.

V is TRBV5-5 and J is TRBJ1-6; TRBD1 matches 7 bases. The CDR3 spans 15 residues. CDR1 is SGHKS and CDR2 is YYEKEE in the germline V gene (reference sequence). With V trimmed by 3 bases and J by 7 bases, 7 bases remained unmatched. The CDR3 nucleotides are TGTGCCAGCAGCTCGGCACAGGGGAGGAATTCACCCCTCCACTTT. Translating gives CASSSAQGRNSPLHF.

This chain connects TRBV5-1 to TRBJ2-1, with a tentative D call TRBD1 (6 bases). The CDR3 covers 16 residues. In germline, CDR1 is SGHRS, CDR2 YFSETQ. Trimming shortened V by 4 bases and J by 3 bases, and 17 bases separated the two germline ends. CDR3 loop: CASSLTYRGGYNEQFF. The CDR3 DNA reads as TGCGCCAGCAGCCTAACCTACAGAGGGGGCTACAATGAGCAGTTCTTC.

This chain links TRBV5-4 with TRBJ2-1, with D maybe TRBD2 (6 bases). The CDR3 extends over 16 amino acids. The germline V and J ends were trimmed by 0 bases and 7 bases, with 17 bases remaining between them. The germline V gene encodes CDR1 SGHNT and CDR2 YYREEE (reference sequence). In nucleotides, the CDR3 is TGTGCCAGCAGCTTGGGTCCCACAGGAGGGGCGAATGAGCAGTTCTTC. The encoded protein is CASSLGPTGGANEQFF.

The gene calls are TRBV7-9 and TRBJ1-5; D gene uncertain. The germline V and J ends were trimmed by 0 bases and 2 bases, with 5 bases remaining between them. Germline V gives CDR1 SEHNR, CDR2 FQNEAQ (reference sequence). This CDR3 is built from 14 residues. The CDR3 loop is CASSLAQGNQPQHF. The CDR3 DNA sequence: TGTGCCAGCAGCTTAGCCCAGGGCAATCAGCCCCAGCATTTT.

The chain has TRBV7-2 and TRBJ2-7; TRBD2 agrees at 11 bases. Germline assignment: CDR1 SGHTA and CDR2 FQGNSA. The CDR3 contains 17 residues. V gave up 4 bases and J gave up 2 bases; unmatched junction bases: 10. CDR3: CASSSTPSGGKTYEQYF. The CDR3 DNA reads as TGTGCCAGCAGCTCGACTCCTAGCGGGGGGAAAACCTACGAGCAGTACTTC.

The chain couples TRBV9 to TRBJ2-7, with unresolved D. Germline assignment: CDR1 SGDLS and CDR2 YYNGEE. The CDR3 spans 16 residues. Trimming left V 0 bases short and J 2 bases short, with 15 bases between. CDR3: CASSVGAAAFPYEQYF. The CDR3 coding sequence is TGTGCCAGCAGCGTAGGGGCAGCCGCATTCCCCTACGAGCAGTACTTC. Full variable domain (outside the CDR3, taken from reference TRBV9 and TRBJ2-7): DSGVTQTPKHLITATGQRVTLRCSPRSGDLSVYWYQQSLDQGLQFLIQYYNGEERAKGNILERFSAQQFPDLHSELNLSSLELGDSALYFCASSVGAAAFPYEQYFGPGTRLTVT.

The V call is TRBV5-6, the J call TRBJ2-2; 10 bases line up with TRBD1. Germline CDR1 and CDR2: SGHDT and YYEEEE. The CDR3 covers 18 residues. J was trimmed by 4 bases and V by 0 bases; bases with no gene match: 9. CDR3 nucleotide sequence: TGTGCCAGCAGCTTGGATAGCGTGGGACAGGGGACCACCGGGGAGCTGTTTTTT. It specifies CASSLDSVGQGTTGELFF.

The rearrangement joins TRBV7-8 to TRBJ2-5; D possibly corresponds to TRBD1 (6 bases). V lost 1 base and J lost 6, with 12 bases in between. Germline lookup yields CDR1 SGHVS and CDR2 FQNEAQ. The CDR3 is made up of 14 amino acids. CDR3 nucleotides: TGTGCCAGCAGCTTAGGGACAGTGGTGAAGACCCAGTACTTC. This encodes CASSLGTVVKTQYF.